The rows below give T cell receptor beta chains drawn from one sample of a study of blood T cell repertoires in COVID-19. The assay was immunoSEQ multiplex PCR, and TCRdb's table has in-frame clones only and misses some. The sample contains about 70,000 clones, roughly four fifths of which appear only once. The sequencing input was peripheral blood. The receptors were sampled from a woman aged 60-70 years with acute or convalescent COVID-19. The CDR3 runs from the conserved cysteine through the conserved F or W. A D gene is named only where the DNA matches it firmly. Size is stated for part of the rows, as once, few or many counts, or as a class when the clone is expanded.

size,V,J,D,CDR3,DNA
NA,TRBV7-2,TRBJ2-6,NA,CASRLHRTGANVLTF,TGTGCCAGCAGACTCCACAGGACTGGGGCCAACGTCCTGACTTTC
NA,TRBV5-4,TRBJ1-1,TRBD1,CASSPRTGGHTEAFF,TGTGCCAGCAGTCCCCGGACAGGGGGCCACACTGAAGCTTTCTTT
NA,TRBV7-3,TRBJ2-2,TRBD2,CASSLQGLAGRTGELFF,TGTGCCAGCAGCTTACAGGGACTAGCGGGGCGGACCGGGGAGCTGTTTTTT
NA,TRBV28,TRBJ2-1,TRBD2,CASSSPILGRGSSYNEQFF,TGTGCCAGCAGTTCGCCAATCCTAGGGCGGGGGAGCTCCTACAATGAGCAGTTCTTC
NA,TRBV3-1/TRBV3-2,TRBJ1-1,NA,CASSQVRSAYGAFF,TGTGCCAGCAGCCAAGTCCGGTCAGCGTACGGAGCTTTCTTT
NA,TRBV5-1,TRBJ2-5,TRBD2,CASSLTPGLAGRETQYF,TGCGCCAGCAGCTTAACGCCGGGACTAGCGGGACGAGAGACCCAGTACTTC
NA,TRBV3-1/TRBV3-2,TRBJ1-3,NA,CASSGTTRTGNTIYF,TGTGCCAGCAGCGGAACTACACGGACTGGAAACACCATATATTTT
NA,TRBV12-5,TRBJ1-1,NA,CASCLEDGTEAFF,TGTGCTAGTTGCCTCGAGGATGGTACTGAAGCTTTCTTT
NA,TRBV7-9,TRBJ1-2,TRBD1,CASRASRDRNYGYTF,TGTGCCAGCAGAGCGAGCCGGGACAGAAACTATGGCTACACCTTC
NA,TRBV5-5,TRBJ1-1,NA,CASSQEDGNTEAFF,TGTGCCAGCAGCCAGGAGGACGGAAACACTGAAGCTTTCTTT
NA,TRBV2,TRBJ2-7,NA,CASRDSKQYF,TGTGCCAGCAGGGACTCCAAGCAGTACTTC
NA,TRBV29-1,TRBJ1-2,NA,CSVGWGDPAYGYTF,TGCAGCGTTGGGTGGGGGGATCCTGCCTATGGCTACACCTTC
NA,TRBV28,TRBJ2-1,TRBD2,CASRPGLAVDEQFF,TGTGCCAGCAGGCCGGGACTAGCGGTGGATGAGCAGTTCTTC
NA,TRBV5-1,TRBJ2-5,TRBD1,CASSLAQGSGETQYF,TGCGCCAGCAGCCTAGCACAGGGGTCGGGGGAGACCCAGTACTTC
NA,TRBV7-3,TRBJ2-4,TRBD2,CASSLTPPKSGLAGAKNIQYF,TGTGCCAGCAGCTTAACCCCCCCAAAATCGGGACTAGCGGGAGCCAAAAACATTCAGTACTTC
NA,TRBV3-1/TRBV3-2,TRBJ1-3,TRBD1,CASSRQGASSGNTIYF,TGTGCCAGCAGCCGACAGGGGGCTTCCTCTGGAAACACCATATATTTT
once,TRBV5-6,TRBJ1-3,NA,CASSLPGSGNTIYF,TGTGCCAGCAGCTTGCCGGGGTCTGGAAACACCATATATTTT
NA,TRBV2,TRBJ2-1,TRBD2,CASSGLAGLSYNEQFF,TGTGCCAGTTCCGGACTAGCGGGGCTTTCCTACAATGAGCAGTTCTTC
NA,TRBV7-2,TRBJ1-3,NA,CASSLEMVRGNTIYF,TGTGCCAGCAGCTTAGAAATGGTGCGTGGAAACACCATATATTTT
NA,TRBV7-9,TRBJ2-1,TRBD1,CASSSPPGQGHEQFF,TGTGCCAGCAGCTCTCCCCCGGGACAGGGACATGAGCAGTTCTTC
NA,TRBV7-2,TRBJ1-5,NA,CASSPTGTSLANQPQHF,TGTGCCAGCAGCCCAACAGGGACAAGTTTGGCAAATCAGCCCCAGCATTTT
NA,TRBV9,TRBJ2-2,TRBD2,CASTSGGSYTGELFF,TGTGCCAGCACCTCGGGAGGGAGTTATACCGGGGAGCTGTTTTTT
NA,TRBV19,TRBJ2-7,TRBD1,CASSMRGPFEQYF,TGTGCCAGTAGTATGAGGGGGCCCTTCGAGCAGTACTTC
NA,TRBV4-1,TRBJ2-1,TRBD2,CASSQTSGPYNEQFF,TGCGCCAGCAGCCAAACTAGCGGGCCCTACAATGAGCAGTTCTTC